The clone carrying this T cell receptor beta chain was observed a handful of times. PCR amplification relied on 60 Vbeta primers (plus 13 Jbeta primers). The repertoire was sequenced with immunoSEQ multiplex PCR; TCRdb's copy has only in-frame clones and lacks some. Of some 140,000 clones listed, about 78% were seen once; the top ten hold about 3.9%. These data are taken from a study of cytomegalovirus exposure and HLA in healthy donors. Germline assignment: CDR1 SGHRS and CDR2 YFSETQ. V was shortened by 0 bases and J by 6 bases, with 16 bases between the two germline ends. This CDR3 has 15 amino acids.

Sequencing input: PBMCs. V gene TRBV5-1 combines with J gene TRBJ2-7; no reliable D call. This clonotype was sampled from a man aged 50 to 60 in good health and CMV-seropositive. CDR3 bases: TGCGCCAGCAGCTTGGACGGCTACTACCGGTCCGAGCAGTACTTC. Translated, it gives CASSLDGYYRSEQYF.